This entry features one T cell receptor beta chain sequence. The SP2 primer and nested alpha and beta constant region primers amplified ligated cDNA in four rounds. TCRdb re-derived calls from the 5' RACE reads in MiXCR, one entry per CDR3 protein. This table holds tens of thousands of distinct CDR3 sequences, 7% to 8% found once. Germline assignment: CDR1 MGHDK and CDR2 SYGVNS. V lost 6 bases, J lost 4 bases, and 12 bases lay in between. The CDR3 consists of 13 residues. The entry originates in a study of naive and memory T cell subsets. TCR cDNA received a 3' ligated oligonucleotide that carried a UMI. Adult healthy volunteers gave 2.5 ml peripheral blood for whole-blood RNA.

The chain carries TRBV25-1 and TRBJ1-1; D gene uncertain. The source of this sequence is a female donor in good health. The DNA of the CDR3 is TGTGCCAGCAGACAACTAGGGAGCACTGAAGCTTTCTTT. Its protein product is CASRQLGSTEAFF.